A selection of T cell receptor beta chains follows, all from one sample in a study of technical replicates of blood from a few donors. Only in-frame clones appear in the TCRdb table, and some are missing; sequencing was by immunoSEQ multiplex PCR. Of fewer than 95,000 clones listed, 94% are singletons. Sequenced input: T cells isolated from PBMCs. These TCRs come from a human donor in good health. The CDR3 runs from the conserved cysteine through the conserved F or W. Each record gives: V gene, clone size, J gene, D gene, CDR3 DNA, CDR3 protein. D genes are given only for firm matches. Size values are once, few and many counts, or a class for expanded clones, and some rows have none.

>TRBV5-1|.|TRBJ2-5|.
TGCGCCAGCAGTAGGGACTCGTACCAAGAGACCCAGTACTTC
CASSRDSYQETQYF
>TRBV4-1|once|TRBJ2-6|TRBD1
TGCGCCAGCAGCCCTAACCCAGGGACAGGGGATTCTGGGGCCAACGTCCTGACTTTC
CASSPNPGTGDSGANVLTF
>TRBV25-1|.|TRBJ1-1|.
TGTGCCAGCAGTGACCCGGGTCTTTTCTCAGCTGAAGCTTTCTTT
CASSDPGLFSAEAFF
>TRBV4-2|.|TRBJ1-1|.
TGTGCCAGCAGCCAAGAGACAGTTGAAGCTTTCTTT
CASSQETVEAFF
>TRBV4-2|.|TRBJ2-7|.
TGTGCCAGCAGCCAAGACGGCAGGTCCTACGAGCAGTACTTC
CASSQDGRSYEQYF
>TRBV5-4|.|TRBJ1-1|.
TGTGCCAGCAGCTTGGCGGGGGACCATGAAGCTTTCTTT
CASSLAGDHEAFF
>TRBV5-1|.|TRBJ2-7|TRBD2
TGCGCCAGCAGCCCAACGTCGGGGGGAACCTACGAGCAGTACTTC
CASSPTSGGTYEQYF
>TRBV7-9|.|TRBJ2-5|.
TGTGCCAGCAGTTCCCGAGGGGGAATAGAGACCCAGTACTTC
CASSSRGGIETQYF
>TRBV27|.|TRBJ1-2|TRBD1
TGTGCCAGCAGGGGACAGGGTATCTATGGCTACACCTTC
CASRGQGIYGYTF
>TRBV6-1|.|TRBJ2-5|.
TGTGCCAGCATAGTGGGAGGGGGCCAAGAGACCCAGTACTTC
CASIVGGGQETQYF
>TRBV10-2|.|TRBJ1-1|.
TGCGCCAGCAGTGAATGGGGCTTGGAAGCTTTCTTT
CASSEWGLEAFF
>TRBV7-9|.|TRBJ2-7|TRBD1
TGTGCCAGCAGTTCTACAAGGGGGCCCTACGAGCAGTACTTC
CASSSTRGPYEQYF
>TRBV25-1|few|TRBJ1-6|TRBD1
TGTGCCAGCAGTGACTACTGGACAGGGGGTCTTCATTCACCCCTCCACTTT
CASSDYWTGGLHSPLHF
>TRBV5-6|.|TRBJ2-2|.
TGTGCCAGCAGCTTGAGAGGGTCCGGGGAGCTGTTTTTT
CASSLRGSGELFF
>TRBV2|.|TRBJ2-3|TRBD2
TGTGCCAGCAGTCCGGGACTAGCGGGGCGCACAGATACGCAGTATTTT
CASSPGLAGRTDTQYF
>TRBV4-1|.|TRBJ2-1|TRBD1
TGCGCCAGCAGCCAGGAACGGACAGGGACCTACAATGAGCAGTTCTTC
CASSQERTGTYNEQFF
>TRBV29-1|.|TRBJ2-4|.
TGCAGCGTCCTACTCCTTTTCCAAAACATTCAGTACTTC
CSVLLLFQNIQYF
>TRBV5-1|.|TRBJ2-3|TRBD2
TGCGCCAGCAGCTTGGCTAGCGGGGGCACAGATACGCAGTATTTT
CASSLASGGTDTQYF
>TRBV5-1|few|TRBJ1-2|.
TGCGCCAGCAGCTTCAACGGGAACCCCTTTAGCACCTTC
CASSFNGNPFSTF
>TRBV4-1|.|TRBJ1-5|.
TGCGCCAGCAGCCAAGTTGGGGGCCTTAATCAGCCCCAGCATTTT
CASSQVGGLNQPQHF
>TRBV4-1|.|TRBJ1-5|.
TGCGCCAGCAGCCAAGGGGAGCAGCCCCAGCATTTT
CASSQGEQPQHF
>TRBV30|.|TRBJ2-3|.
TGTGCCTGGAGTTGGGACTTTTCCACAGATACGCAGTATTTT
CAWSWDFSTDTQYF
>TRBV7-9|.|TRBJ1-3|.
TGTGCCAGCAGCTTAGGCCGGGCTGGAAACACCATATATTTT
CASSLGRAGNTIYF
>TRBV30|.|TRBJ1-1|.
TGTGCCTGGATAAGCACAGGGAGTTTAGGGGCTTTCTTT
CAWISTGSLGAFF
>TRBV19|.|TRBJ2-3|TRBD2
TGTGCCAGTAGTATAGGGGGAGGCGGCGGGGGGGCCTTGGATACGCAGTATTTT
CASSIGGGGGGALDTQYF
>TRBV25-1|.|TRBJ1-2|TRBD1
TGTGCCAGCAGTGCCCTGACAGGGTTGATCAGTGGCTACACCTTC
CASSALTGLISGYTF
>TRBV28|.|TRBJ1-2|TRBD1
TGTGCCAGCACCCTAAAACTACAGGGGACAATCGGTGGCTACACCTTC
CASTLKLQGTIGGYTF
>TRBV23-1|.|TRBJ2-7|.
TGCGCCAGCAGTCTCCCGGGAACTCCCTTGCACGAGCAGTACTTC
CASSLPGTPLHEQYF
>TRBV5-1|.|TRBJ2-7|.
TGCGCCAGCAGCTTGGGAGGGCTTGGGGTCTACGAGCAGTACTTC
CASSLGGLGVYEQYF
>TRBV5-1|.|TRBJ1-3|.
TGCGCCAGCAGCTTGCCCAGGGAAGGAAACACCATATATTTT
CASSLPREGNTIYF
>TRBV29-1|.|TRBJ2-1|.
TGCAGCGTTGTGGCTAGCTTGCTGAATGAGCAGTTCTTC
CSVVASLLNEQFF
>TRBV6-5|.|TRBJ2-4|.
TGTGCCAGCAGGACCAACCCCAGGGACATTCAGTACTTC
CASRTNPRDIQYF
>TRBV4-2|.|TRBJ1-1|TRBD1
TGTGCCAGCAGCCAAGTGGGTTTCCGACAGGGGGACACTGAAGCTTTCTTT
CASSQVGFRQGDTEAFF
>TRBV19|.|TRBJ2-1|TRBD1
TGTGCCAGTACAAGCTGGGGGACAGGGAATATCTCCTACAATGAGCAGTTCTTC
CASTSWGTGNISYNEQFF
>TRBV6-1|.|TRBJ2-1|TRBD2
TGTGCCAGCAGTGAAATGGGACTAGCTAAAAATGAGCAGTTCTTC
CASSEMGLAKNEQFF
>TRBV5-1|.|TRBJ2-7|TRBD1
TGCGCCAGCAGCTTGGGGGGACAGGGATCGAGCGAGCAGTACTTC
CASSLGGQGSSEQYF
>TRBV12-5|.|TRBJ1-5|TRBD1
TGTGCTAGTGGTTTTGAGGGGGCGGTTCAGCCCCAGCATTTT
CASGFEGAVQPQHF
>TRBV9|.|TRBJ1-3|.
TGTGCCAGCACCGGGGAGGGGCACACCTCCGGGAACACCATATATTTT
CASTGEGHTSGNTIYF